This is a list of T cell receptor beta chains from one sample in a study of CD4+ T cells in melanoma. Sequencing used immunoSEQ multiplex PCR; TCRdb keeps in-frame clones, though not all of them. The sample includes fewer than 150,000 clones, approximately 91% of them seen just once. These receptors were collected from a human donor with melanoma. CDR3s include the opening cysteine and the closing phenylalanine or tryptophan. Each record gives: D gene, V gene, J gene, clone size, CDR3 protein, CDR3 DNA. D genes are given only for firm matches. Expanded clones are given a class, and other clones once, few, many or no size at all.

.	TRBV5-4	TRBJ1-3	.	CASSPADPGAGNTIYF	TGTGCCAGCAGCCCAGCCGACCCGGGGGCTGGAAACACCATATATTTT
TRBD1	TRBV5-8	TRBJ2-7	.	CASSLVGQASYEQYF	TGTGCCAGCAGCTTGGTTGGACAGGCTTCCTACGAGCAGTACTTC
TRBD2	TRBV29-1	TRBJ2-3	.	CSVVSGGFTDTQYF	TGCAGCGTAGTAAGCGGGGGATTCACAGATACGCAGTATTTT
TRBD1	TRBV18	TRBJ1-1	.	CASSPPPQGPNTEAFF	TGTGCCAGCTCACCACCACCACAGGGGCCCAACACTGAAGCTTTCTTT
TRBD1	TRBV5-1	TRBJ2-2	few	CASSYNIQGAPNTGELFF	TGCGCCAGCAGCTACAATATACAGGGGGCTCCGAACACCGGGGAGCTGTTTTTT
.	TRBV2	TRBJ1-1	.	CASSEVGGGNTEAFF	TGTGCCAGCAGTGAAGTAGGGGGAGGTAACACTGAAGCTTTCTTT
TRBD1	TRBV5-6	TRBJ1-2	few	CASSVRDRARDGYTF	TGTGCCAGCAGCGTCCGGGACAGAGCGCGCGATGGCTACACCTTC
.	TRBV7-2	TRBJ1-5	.	CASSKRVNQPQHF	TGTGCCAGCAGCAAAAGGGTCAATCAGCCCCAGCATTTT
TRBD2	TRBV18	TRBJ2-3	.	CASSPRLSGGDTQYF	TGTGCCAGCTCACCACGGCTTAGCGGGGGCGATACGCAGTATTTT
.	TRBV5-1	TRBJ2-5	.	CASSPTKSTATETQYF	TGCGCCAGCAGCCCGACTAAGAGTACGGCCACAGAGACCCAGTACTTC
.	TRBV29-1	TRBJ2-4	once	CSVEKGPNIQYF	TGCAGCGTTGAGAAGGGGCCGAACATTCAGTACTTC
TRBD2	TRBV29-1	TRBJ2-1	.	CSVARGGYNEQFF	TGCAGCGTTGCGCGGGGGGGCTACAATGAGCAGTTCTTC
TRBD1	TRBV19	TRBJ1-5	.	CASSIGTGAGNQPQHF	TGTGCCAGTAGTATAGGGACAGGGGCTGGCAATCAGCCCCAGCATTTT
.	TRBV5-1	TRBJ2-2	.	CASSLEGPSGELFF	TGCGCCAGCAGCTTGGAAGGGCCGTCCGGGGAGCTGTTTTTT
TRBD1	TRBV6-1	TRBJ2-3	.	CASSGRTGSDDTQYF	TGTGCCAGCAGTGGTCGGACAGGTTCCGACGATACGCAGTATTTT
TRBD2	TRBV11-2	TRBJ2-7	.	CASGAVERGFYEQYF	TGTGCCAGCGGTGCGGTGGAGCGGGGGTTCTACGAGCAGTACTTC
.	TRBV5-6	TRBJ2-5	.	CASSLYPGQQETQYF	TGTGCCAGCAGCTTGTACCCCGGACAGCAAGAGACCCAGTACTTC
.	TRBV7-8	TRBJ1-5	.	CASSPDGGSGPNQPQHF	TGTGCCAGCAGCCCAGATGGGGGTAGTGGCCCCAATCAGCCCCAGCATTTT
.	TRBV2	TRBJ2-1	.	CASSDYNEQFF	TGTGCCAGCAGTGACTACAATGAGCAGTTCTTC
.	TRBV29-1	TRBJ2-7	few	CSAGEVTYEQYF	TGCAGCGCAGGGGAGGTGACCTACGAGCAGTACTTC
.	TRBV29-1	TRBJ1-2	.	CSVEGSGGGYTF	TGCAGCGTTGAGGGGAGTGGGGGTGGCTACACCTTC
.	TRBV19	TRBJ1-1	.	CASTPWGGFTEAFF	TGTGCCAGTACCCCATGGGGGGGGTTCACTGAAGCTTTCTTT
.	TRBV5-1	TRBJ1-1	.	CASSLELRGGTEAFF	TGCGCCAGCAGCTTGGAACTCAGGGGTGGCACTGAAGCTTTCTTT
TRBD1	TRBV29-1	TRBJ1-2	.	CSVEARGQTYGYTF	TGCAGCGTTGAAGCTCGGGGACAGACCTATGGCTACACCTTC
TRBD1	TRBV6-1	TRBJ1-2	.	CGMRAGGGYGYTF	TGTGGGATGCGGGCAGGGGGAGGCTATGGCTACACCTTC
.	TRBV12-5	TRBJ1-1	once	CASGLESGTEAFF	TGTGCTAGTGGTTTGGAGTCGGGCACTGAAGCTTTCTTT
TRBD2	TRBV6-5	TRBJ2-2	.	CASRGSGANTGELFF	TGTGCCAGCAGAGGTAGCGGGGCGAACACCGGGGAGCTGTTTTTT
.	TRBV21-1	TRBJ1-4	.	CASSLRQREKLFF	TGTGCCAGCAGTTTGAGACAGAGAGAAAAACTGTTTTTT
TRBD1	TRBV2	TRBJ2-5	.	CASSGPGTGVKYF	TGTGCCAGCAGTGGTCCCGGGACAGGGGTTAAGTACTTC
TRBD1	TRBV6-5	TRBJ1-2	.	CASNRGQGGGYTF	TGTGCCAGCAATAGAGGACAGGGAGGTGGCTACACCTTC
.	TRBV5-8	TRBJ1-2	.	CASGSRVGGYTF	TGTGCCAGCGGATCCCGGGTTGGTGGCTACACCTTC
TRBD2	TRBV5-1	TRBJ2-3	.	CASTPGLASYSTDTQYF	TGCGCCAGCACCCCGGGACTAGCGAGTTATAGCACAGATACGCAGTATTTT
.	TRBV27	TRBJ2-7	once	CASSLKGLRGSVPYEQYF	TGTGCCAGCAGTTTAAAAGGTCTAAGGGGATCTGTTCCCTACGAGCAGTACTTC
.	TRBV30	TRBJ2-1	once	CAWQRSVQANEQFF	TGTGCCTGGCAGCGCAGCGTCCAGGCCAATGAGCAGTTCTTC
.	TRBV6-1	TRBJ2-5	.	CASTRPGAQETQYF	TGTGCCAGCACCAGACCCGGGGCCCAAGAGACCCAGTACTTC
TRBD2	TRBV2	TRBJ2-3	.	CASGPSGGAADTQYF	TGTGCCAGCGGCCCAAGCGGGGGGGCCGCAGATACGCAGTATTTT
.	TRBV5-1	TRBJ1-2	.	CASSFAPPGAGQGYGYTF	TGCGCCAGCAGCTTCGCCCCGCCGGGAGCCGGTCAGGGCTATGGCTACACCTTC
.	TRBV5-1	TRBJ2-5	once	CASSLGAAGLGKTQYF	TGCGCCAGCAGCTTGGGGGCGGCCGGCTTGGGGAAGACCCAGTACTTC
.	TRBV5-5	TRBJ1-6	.	CASTRIGTGLNSPLHF	TGTGCCAGCACCAGAATCGGCACAGGCCTGAATTCACCCCTCCACTTT
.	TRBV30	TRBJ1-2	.	CAWTDQYGTNYGYTF	TGTGCCTGGACCGACCAATACGGGACCAACTATGGCTACACCTTC
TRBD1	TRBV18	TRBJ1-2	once	CASSPLGQFYGYTF	TGTGCCAGCTCACCACTGGGACAGTTCTATGGCTACACCTTC
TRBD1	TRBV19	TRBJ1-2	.	CASSIGTDYGYTF	TGTGCCAGTAGTATCGGGACAGACTATGGCTACACCTTC
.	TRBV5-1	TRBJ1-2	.	CASSLNSILGGYTF	TGCGCCAGCAGCTTGAACAGTATTTTAGGTGGCTACACCTTC
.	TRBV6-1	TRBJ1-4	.	CASSELWRGGEKLFF	TGTGCCAGCAGTGAACTGTGGAGGGGCGGAGAAAAACTGTTTTTT
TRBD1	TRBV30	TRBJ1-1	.	CAWRQKGATAEAFF	TGTGCCTGGAGACAAAAGGGGGCGACCGCTGAAGCTTTCTTT
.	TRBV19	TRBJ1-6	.	CASRMTVSFRSSYNSPLHF	TGTGCCAGTAGGATGACAGTTAGTTTCCGAAGCTCCTATAATTCACCCCTCCACTTT
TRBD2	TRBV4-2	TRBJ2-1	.	CASSQAGLAGVVGNEQFF	TGTGCCAGCAGCCAGGCAGGACTAGCGGGGGTGGTTGGCAATGAGCAGTTCTTC
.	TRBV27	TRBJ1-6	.	CASRMGPSPLHF	TGTGCCAGCAGAATGGGCCCCTCACCCCTCCACTTT
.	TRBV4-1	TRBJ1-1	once	CASSSQTGRLTEAFF	TGCGCCAGCAGCTCCCAAACAGGCCGACTCACTGAAGCTTTCTTT
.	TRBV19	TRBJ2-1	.	CASSQRGIGEQFF	TGTGCCAGTAGTCAGAGGGGAATAGGGGAGCAGTTCTTC
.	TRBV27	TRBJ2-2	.	CASSFIRGGTGELFF	TGTGCCAGCAGTTTTATCAGGGGAGGGACCGGGGAGCTGTTTTTT
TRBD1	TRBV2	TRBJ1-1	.	CASSKQGEGTEAFF	TGTGCCAGCAGCAAACAGGGGGAAGGGACTGAAGCTTTCTTT
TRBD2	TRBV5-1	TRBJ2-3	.	CASSLGLAGTRSTDTQYF	TGCGCCAGCAGCTTGGGACTAGCGGGAACCCGTAGCACAGATACGCAGTATTTT